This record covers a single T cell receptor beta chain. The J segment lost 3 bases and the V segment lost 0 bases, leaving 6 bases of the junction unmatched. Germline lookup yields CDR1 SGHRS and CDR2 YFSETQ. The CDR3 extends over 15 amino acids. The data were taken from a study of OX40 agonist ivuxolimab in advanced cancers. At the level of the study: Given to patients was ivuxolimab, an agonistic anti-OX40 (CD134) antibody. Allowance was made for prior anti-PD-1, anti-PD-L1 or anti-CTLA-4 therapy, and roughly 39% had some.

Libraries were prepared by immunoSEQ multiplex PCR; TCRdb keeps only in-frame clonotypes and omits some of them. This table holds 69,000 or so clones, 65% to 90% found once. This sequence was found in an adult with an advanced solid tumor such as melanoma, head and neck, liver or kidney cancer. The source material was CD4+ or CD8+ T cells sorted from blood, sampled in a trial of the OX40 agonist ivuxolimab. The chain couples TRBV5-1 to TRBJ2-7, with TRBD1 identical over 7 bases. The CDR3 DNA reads TGCGCCAGCAGCTTGGCCCCAGGGGACAGCTACGAGCAGTACTTC. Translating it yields CASSLAPGDSYEQYF.